One and the same sample provided the 29 T cell receptor beta chains below, sequenced in a study of blood T cell repertoires in COVID-19. TCRdb keeps only in-frame clones here, not all; method: immunoSEQ multiplex PCR. The table lists more than 250,000 clones, 87% of them singletons, with less than 6% in the top ten. Material: PBMCs or T cells enriched from blood (not recorded which). These receptors originate from a woman aged 25-40 years who had recovered from COVID-19.

V gene TRBV11-2 combines with J gene TRBJ2-3; TRBD1 matches at 12 bases. V shed 4 bases, J shed 3 bases, and the junction held 11 bases outside the gene matches. Germline V gives CDR1 SGHAT, CDR2 FQNNGV. CDR3 length: 18 amino acids. The CDR3: CASSSIIGTGGGTDTQYF. In nucleotides, the CDR3 is TGTGCCAGCAGCTCGATTATAGGGACAGGGGGCGGAACAGATACGCAGTATTTT.

The V gene is TRBV29-1, the J gene TRBJ1-4; 8 bases fit TRBD1. CDR3 size: 12 residues. CDR1 is SQVTM and CDR2 is ANQGSEA in the germline V gene. The CDR3 region has the DNA TGCAGAGACACAGGGGGGGGTGAAAAACTGTTTTTT. Translating it yields CRDTGGGEKLFF.

J is TRBJ2-7 and V is TRBV7-9, with a weak D call TRBD1 (6 bases). The CDR3 sequence is 15 residues long. The ends were cut back, 4 bases at V and 0 bases at J, with 13 bases in the middle. Germline assignment: CDR1 SEHNR and CDR2 FQNEAQ (reference sequence). The CDR3 is CASSSQRDNSYEQYF. CDR3 nucleotides: TGTGCCAGCAGCTCCCAGAGGGACAACTCCTACGAGCAGTACTTC.

This chain uses TRBV6-2 or TRBV6-3 with TRBJ2-1; TRBD2 agrees at 9 bases. This CDR3 is built from 16 residues. Germline values: CDR1 MNHEY, CDR2 SVGEGT. The J segment lost 7 bases and the V segment lost 0 bases, leaving 7 bases of the junction unmatched. The CDR3 sequence is CASSYSRAGGRNEQFF. The DNA of the CDR3 is TGTGCCAGCAGTTACTCAAGAGCGGGGGGCCGGAATGAGCAGTTCTTC.

The rearrangement links TRBV6-6 to TRBJ1-2, with D perhaps matching TRBD1 (6 bases). This CDR3 has 14 amino acids. Germline V CDR1 and CDR2: MNHNY, SVGAGI (reference sequence). V was pared by 0 bases and J by 8 bases, with 13 bases between. CDR3 sequence (DNA): TGTGCCAGCAGTTACTCGACAGGACCCCTCGGCTACACCTTC. Its protein is CASSYSTGPLGYTF.

The genes are TRBV28 and TRBJ1-1; no clear D. V shed 0 bases and J shed 8 bases, with 7 bases lying between them. The CDR3 loop spans 12 amino acids. Germline V lookup: CDR1 MDHEN, CDR2 SYDVKM. CDR3 residues: CASSLWEGEAFF. CDR3 sequence (DNA): TGTGCCAGCAGTTTATGGGAGGGAGAAGCTTTCTTT.

The V call is TRBV29-1, the J call TRBJ1-5, with 8 positions matching TRBD1. CDR1 and CDR2 (germline): SQVTM, ANQGSEA. J was trimmed by 3 bases and V by 4 bases; bases with no gene match: 8. The length of the CDR3 is 15 residues. The CDR3 reads CSVAETGDSNQPQHF. CDR3 sequence (DNA): TGCAGCGTTGCCGAGACAGGGGACTCCAATCAGCCCCAGCATTTT. The full variable domain, rest sourced from reference TRBV29-1 and TRBJ1-5, is SAVISQKPSRDICQRGTSLTIQCQVDSQVTMMFWYRQQPGQSLTLIATANQGSEATYESGFVIDKFPISRPNLTFSTLTVSNMSPEDSSIYLCSVAETGDSNQPQHFGDGTRLSIL.

This chain connects TRBV10-3 to TRBJ1-5; 7 positions match TRBD1. This CDR3 has 17 residues. Germline assignment: CDR1 ENHRY and CDR2 SYGVKD. Trimming removed 0 bases from V and 2 bases from J; junction bases left unmatched: 7. This CDR3 is CAISESGRTGGNQPQHF. The CDR3, as DNA: TGTGCCATCAGTGAGTCGGGTCGCACAGGGGGCAATCAGCCCCAGCATTTT.

The gene calls are TRBV4-1 and TRBJ2-7, with 7 bases fitting TRBD1. There are 15 residues in the CDR3. V lost 3 bases to trimming and J lost 3 bases; unmatched junction nucleotides: 8. Germline loops: CDR1 MGHRA, CDR2 YSYEKL. CDR3 sequence reads: CASSQTTGSYYEQYF. CDR3 DNA sequence: TGCGCCAGCAGCCAGACGACAGGGTCCTACTACGAGCAGTACTTC.

This sequence joins TRBV12-5 and TRBJ2-1; 10 nucleotides line up with TRBD1. J gave up 10 bases and V 7 bases, and 13 bases lay outside the gene matches. This CDR3 has 15 residues. The germline V gene has CDR1 LGHNT and CDR2 FRNRAP. Here the CDR3 reads CASAFPGTGAREQFF. The CDR3 DNA reads TGTGCTAGTGCCTTCCCCGGGACAGGGGCACGAGAGCAGTTCTTC. Full variable domain (remainder filled in from reference TRBV12-5 and TRBJ2-1): DARVTQTPRHKVTEMGQEVTMRCQPILGHNTVFWYRQTMMQGLELLAYFRNRAPLDDSGMPKDRFSAEMPDATLATLKIQPSEPRDSAVYFCASAFPGTGAREQFFGPGTRLTVL.

The rearrangement joins TRBV30 to TRBJ1-3; 7 nucleotides line up with TRBD1. The CDR3 is made up of 15 amino acids. The V and J ends lost 5 bases and 4 bases, in that order; junction bases with no gene match: 11. Germline loops: CDR1 GTSNPN, CDR2 SVGIG (reference sequence). The CDR3 sequence is CAWAGTDKWGNTIYF. Here the CDR3 DNA reads TGTGCCTGGGCCGGGACAGATAAGTGGGGAAACACCATATATTTT.

The chain couples TRBV10-3 to TRBJ2-3; no definite D call. V gave up 2 bases and J gave up 2 bases, with 8 bases separating them. The germline V gene has CDR1 ENHRY and CDR2 SYGVKD. CDR3 length: 14 residues. The CDR3 loop is CAISEDFSTDTQYF. The DNA for the CDR3 is TGTGCCATCAGTGAGGACTTCTCCACAGATACGCAGTATTTT.

The count of this clone is one. The genes are TRBV7-2 and TRBJ2-5; TRBD2 matches 10 bases. CDR1 is SGHTA, CDR2 FQGNSA, per germline. V shed 3 bases and J 2 bases; nucleotides not matched to a gene: 6. This CDR3 is built from 16 residues. CDR3 nucleotide sequence: TGTGCCAGCAGCTTTTCCGGGACTAGCGTGCAAGAGACCCAGTACTTC. Translation gives CASSFSGTSVQETQYF.

This chain links TRBV29-1 with TRBJ1-5; 9 bases match TRBD1. CDR3 length: 13 residues. CDR1 is SQVTM, CDR2 ANQGSEA, per germline. The V segment lost 5 bases and the J segment 3 bases; nucleotides outside the gene matches: 2. CDR3 in amino acids: CSVTGGINQPQHF. For the CDR3, the DNA is TGCAGCGTTACAGGGGGCATCAATCAGCCCCAGCATTTT. Full variable domain (rest looked up from reference TRBV29-1 and TRBJ1-5): SAVISQKPSRDICQRGTSLTIQCQVDSQVTMMFWYRQQPGQSLTLIATANQGSEATYESGFVIDKFPISRPNLTFSTLTVSNMSPEDSSIYLCSVTGGINQPQHFGDGTRLSIL.

The CDR3 sequence: CASSQDSTPQPQHF. In DNA, the CDR3 is TGTGCCAGCAGCCAAGATAGCACCCCACAGCCCCAGCATTTT. V usage is TRBV3-1 (or the pseudogene TRBV3-2) and J usage is TRBJ1-5; D is undetermined. V was trimmed by 0 bases and J by 7 bases, leaving 10 bases between them. Germline lookup yields CDR1 LGHDT and CDR2 YNNKEL (reference sequence). CDR3 length: 14 amino acids.

This clone has only one observation. V usage is TRBV5-8 and J usage is TRBJ2-2, with TRBD1 matching over 7 bases. V trimming: 4 bases; J trimming: 2 bases; junction bases outside the gene matches: 8. The CDR3 spans 16 residues. Germline V gene sequence: CDR1 SGHTS, CDR2 YDEGEE. The CDR3, as DNA: TGTGCCAGCAGCCAGGACAGGATAATTAACACCGGGGAGCTGTTTTTT. As protein: CASSQDRIINTGELFF.

The chain uses TRBV11-2 and TRBJ2-5; D possibly corresponds to TRBD2 (6 bases). V was pared by 8 bases and J by 4 bases, with 17 bases between. CDR3 length equals 14 residues. CDR1 is SGHAT and CDR2 is FQNNGV in the germline V gene. The CDR3 DNA follows: TGTGCCAGCGGACCCACGGGGGTGGGAGAGACCCAGTACTTC. Translated, it gives CASGPTGVGETQYF. The full variable domain, its missing parts supplied by reference TRBV11-2 and TRBJ2-5, is EAGVAQSPRYKIIEKRQSVAFWCNPISGHATLYWYQQILGQGPKLLIQFQNNGVVDDSQLPKDRFSAERLKGVDSTLKIQPAKLEDSAVYLCASGPTGVGETQYFGPGTRLLVL.

J is TRBJ1-1 and V is TRBV20-1; possible D gene TRBD1, 6 bases. The CDR3 length is 15 residues. CDR1 and CDR2 (germline): DFQATT, SNEGSKA (reference sequence). V dropped 3 bases and J dropped 9 bases, with 23 bases sitting between them. The CDR3 loop is CSASGFGQPSGKAFF. The CDR3 DNA is TGCAGTGCTAGTGGCTTCGGACAGCCCTCGGGTAAAGCTTTCTTT.

This clone was picked up one time. The gene calls are TRBV24-1 and TRBJ2-5, with TRBD2 identical over 11 bases. CDR1 is KGHDR and CDR2 is SFDVKD in the germline V gene. The CDR3 sequence is 16 residues long. The V gene end was trimmed by 3 bases and the J gene end by 1 base; junction bases not matched to a gene: 3. The CDR3 sequence is CATSDPLAGGQETQYF. The CDR3 DNA reads as TGTGCCACCAGTGATCCCCTAGCGGGGGGCCAAGAGACCCAGTACTTC.

The V call is TRBV11-2, the J call TRBJ1-1; D gene ambiguous. The CDR3 runs to 12 residues. Germline V gene data show CDR1 as SGHAT and CDR2 as FQNNGV. The V gene lost 2 bases and the J gene lost 3 bases, with 4 bases spanning the gap. In nucleotides, the CDR3 is TGTGCCAGCAGCTTAACATACACTGAAGCTTTCTTT. Encoded protein: CASSLTYTEAFF.

V gene TRBV4-2 combines with J gene TRBJ1-2; D perhaps matches TRBD1 (6 bases). V was shortened by 0 bases and J by 4 bases, with 12 bases between the two germline ends. The CDR3 loop spans 15 amino acids. CDR1 LGHNA and CDR2 YNFKEQ come from the germline V gene. DNA for the CDR3: TGTGCCAGCAGCCAAGATCAGGGGAAGGGCTATGGCTACACCTTC. Translated, it gives CASSQDQGKGYGYTF.

V usage is TRBV7-9 and J usage is TRBJ2-3; TRBD1 agrees at 9 bases. Germline CDR1 and CDR2: SEHNR and FQNEAQ (reference sequence). This CDR3 comprises 16 residues. With 5 bases clipped from V and 4 bases from J, the junction kept 10 bases outside the gene matches. CDR3 sequence reads: CASSPPGQGYPDTQYF. As DNA, the CDR3 is TGTGCCAGCAGCCCACCGGGACAGGGATACCCAGATACGCAGTATTTT.

The rearrangement joins TRBV7-6 to TRBJ2-3; TRBD2 is a possible D gene (7 bases). The CDR3 consists of 16 residues. Trimming stripped 5 bases from V and 5 bases from J, with 20 bases between. The germline V gene encodes CDR1 SGHVS and CDR2 FNYEAQ. The CDR3 coding sequence is TGTGCCAGCAGCCTACGTTATGGGGGGGGCTTAGATACGCAGTATTTT. This sequence encodes CASSLRYGGGLDTQYF.

The V and J genes are TRBV28 and TRBJ2-2; 8 bases fit TRBD1. The CDR3 contains 15 residues. J gave up 7 bases and V 5 bases, and 9 bases lay outside the gene matches. The germline V gene has CDR1 MDHEN and CDR2 SYDVKM. DNA of the CDR3: TGTGCCAGCAGTCCCTTGGACAGGGACCTCGGGGAGCTGTTTTTT. This encodes CASSPLDRDLGELFF. The whole variable domain, remainder taken from reference TRBV28 and TRBJ2-2, is DVKVTQSSRYLVKRTGEKVFLECVQDMDHENMFWYRQDPGLGLRLIYFSYDVKMKEKGDIPEGYSVSREKKERFSLILESASTNQTSMYLCASSPLDRDLGELFFGEGSRLTVL.

This chain joins TRBV7-2 and TRBJ1-5; D is unclear. The CDR3 has 13 residues. Germline CDR1 SGHTA, CDR2 FQGNSA. The V end was cut by 5 bases, the J end by 5 bases, with 10 bases between. The CDR3 region is CASSPQRDQPQHF. The CDR3 region has the DNA TGTGCCAGCAGCCCTCAGCGGGATCAGCCCCAGCATTTT.

This rearrangement joins TRBV7-2 to TRBJ1-1, with D possibly TRBD1 on 6 matching bases. In germline, CDR1 is SGHTA, CDR2 FQGNSA. Deletions cut 3 bases from V and 5 bases from J, with 19 bases between. This CDR3 is 16 amino acids long. CDR3 DNA: TGTGCCAGCAGCTTGGGGGCGGGAGGTAAGGGGACTGAAGCTTTCTTT. It yields the protein CASSLGAGGKGTEAFF.

V usage is TRBV20-1 and J usage is TRBJ1-4; perhaps TRBD1 as D (6 bases). V dropped 5 bases and J dropped 11 bases, with 12 bases sitting between them. CDR1 and CDR2 (germline): DFQATT, SNEGSKA (reference sequence). CDR3 length equals 11 residues. In DNA form, the CDR3 reads TGCAGTGCTCCGGACAGATTTAAACTGTTTTTT. Its translation: CSAPDRFKLFF.

This clone was detected only once. The V call is TRBV19, the J call TRBJ1-1; D not certain. Germline assignment: CDR1 LNHDA and CDR2 SQIVND (reference sequence). There are 11 residues in the CDR3. Trimming stripped 7 bases from V and 1 base from J, with 4 bases between. For the CDR3, the DNA is TGTGCCAGTACCGGGAACACTGAAGCTTTCTTT. It is translated as CASTGNTEAFF.

The rearrangement joins TRBV7-8 to TRBJ1-2; no clear D gene. The germline V gene encodes CDR1 SGHVS and CDR2 FQNEAQ. V was cut by 2 bases and J by 4 bases, with 11 bases left in between. CDR3 length: 14 amino acids. The CDR3 bases are TGTGCCAGCAGCTTAAATGCTCAGGCCTATGGCTACACCTTC. Amino acid sequence: CASSLNAQAYGYTF.